Following are 32 T cell receptor beta chains from one sample sequenced in a study of blood T cell repertoires in COVID-19. The method was immunoSEQ multiplex PCR; TCRdb's version includes in-frame clones alone and lacks a portion of them. In the table there are just under 150,000 clones, roughly 87% of which are singletons. The sequenced material came from peripheral blood. The receptors here all came from a human donor in a cohort sampled during active COVID-19.

The chain's CDR3 is CASSVGGLNTGELFF. DNA for the CDR3: TGTGCCAGCAGCGTAGGTGGACTCAACACCGGGGAGCTGTTTTTT. The chain couples TRBV9 to TRBJ2-2; TRBD2 might be the D (5 bases). Germline CDR1 is SGDLS and CDR2 is YYNGEE. V lost 0 bases and J lost 2, with 8 bases in between. The CDR3 has 15 amino acids.

The chain employs TRBV2 and TRBJ2-1; no definite D call. From germline, CDR1 is SNHLY and CDR2 FYNNEI. The CDR3 extends over 13 amino acids. Trimming left V 4 bases short and J 5 bases short, with 9 bases between. The CDR3 sequence is CASSVRVNNEQFF. The CDR3 DNA is TGTGCCAGCAGTGTAAGAGTTAACAATGAGCAGTTCTTC.

V usage is TRBV5-1 and J usage is TRBJ2-1; D perhaps matches TRBD1 (6 bases). This CDR3 has 17 amino acids. Germline-derived CDR1 and CDR2 are SGHRS and YFSETQ. With 4 bases removed from V and 0 bases from J, the gap between germline ends came to 17 bases. DNA for the CDR3: TGCGCCAGCAGCCCCCATGGAATGGACAGCTCCTACAATGAGCAGTTCTTC. Protein: CASSPHGMDSSYNEQFF.

The rearrangement joins TRBV4-1 to TRBJ2-7, with 8 bases fitting TRBD1. This CDR3 is 17 amino acids long. Germline lookup yields CDR1 MGHRA and CDR2 YSYEKL. J gave up 3 bases and V 1 base, and 11 bases lay outside the gene matches. CDR3 in amino acids: CASSQGVFGQGFYEQYF. In DNA, the CDR3 is TGCGCCAGCAGCCAAGGCGTTTTCGGACAGGGATTCTACGAGCAGTACTTC.

J is TRBJ1-5 and V is TRBV19; D unclear. In germline, CDR1 is LNHDA, CDR2 SQIVND (reference sequence). CDR3 size: 16 residues. Trimming stripped 2 bases from V and 0 bases from J, with 11 bases between. CDR3 loop: CASSIIGSHSNQPQHF. The DNA for the CDR3 is TGTGCCAGTAGTATAATTGGTAGTCATAGCAATCAGCCCCAGCATTTT.

The chain has TRBV6-5 and TRBJ2-1, with TRBD2 identical over 9 bases. Germline-derived CDR1 and CDR2 are MNHEY and SVGAGI. V gave up 5 bases and J gave up 15 bases; unmatched junction bases: 11. The length of the CDR3 is 13 residues. The CDR3 coding sequence is TGTGCCAGCAGTCCCCTGGCGGGGGGGCCTCGGTTCTTC. It yields the protein CASSPLAGGPRFF.

A few counts support this clone. The J gene is TRBJ1-2, the V gene TRBV7-9; TRBD1 aligns across 8 bases. The germline gives CDR1 SEHNR, CDR2 FQNEAQ (reference sequence). After removal of 1 base from V and 7 bases from J, the junction contained 5 bases not matched to a gene. CDR3 size: 14 residues. CDR3 in amino acids: CASSLGTGSFGYTF. CDR3 DNA sequence: TGTGCCAGCAGCTTAGGGACAGGGTCTTTTGGCTACACCTTC.

The chain links TRBV4-3 to TRBJ2-1, with TRBD2 identical over 8 bases. The CDR3 totals 16 residues. V lost 1 base, J lost 9 bases, and 11 bases stayed unmatched. Germline V gene data show CDR1 as LGHNA and CDR2 as YSLEER. The CDR3 loop is CASSQVLAGGHGEQFF. The CDR3 coding sequence is TGCGCCAGCAGCCAAGTTTTGGCGGGGGGCCACGGTGAGCAGTTCTTC.

This sequence joins TRBV24-1 and TRBJ1-2; D gene uncertain. V lost 9 bases, J lost 6 bases, and 13 bases lay in between. The CDR3 sequence is 12 residues long. The V gene's germline CDR1 is KGHDR and CDR2 SFDVKD. The CDR3 nucleotides are TGTGCCACCCCCCGGGGAGAGGATGGCTACACCTTC. As protein: CATPRGEDGYTF.

The chain joins TRBV5-6 to TRBJ2-1; 7 bases fit TRBD1. The CDR3 length is 16 residues. V was clipped by 2 bases and J by 4 bases; unmatched bases: 9. The germline V gene has CDR1 SGHDT and CDR2 YYEEEE. The CDR3: CASSLGPDREYNEQFF. In nucleotides, the CDR3 is TGTGCCAGCAGCTTAGGCCCCGACAGGGAATACAATGAGCAGTTCTTC.

This clone was seen a few times. The chain links TRBV30 to TRBJ1-6; 11 bases are shared with TRBD1. This CDR3 is built from 17 residues. Unmatched junction bases numbered 3, after V lost 0 bases and J lost 2 bases. From germline, CDR1 is GTSNPN and CDR2 SVGIG (reference sequence). CDR3 nucleotides: TGTGCCTGGAGTGTAGGACAGGGGGCTCCCTATAATTCACCCCTCCACTTT. This encodes CAWSVGQGAPYNSPLHF.

The chain uses TRBV5-1 and TRBJ2-2; tentatively, D is TRBD1 (5 bases). CDR3 length: 13 residues. The V end lost 1 base, the J end lost 6 bases, and 7 bases lay between the germline ends. Germline CDR1 and CDR2: SGHRS and YFSETQ. The CDR3 loop reads CASSLLGPGELFF. The CDR3 region has the DNA TGCGCCAGCAGCTTGCTGGGGCCCGGGGAGCTGTTTTTT.

The J gene is TRBJ2-7, the V gene TRBV4-1; D is unresolved. The germline gives CDR1 MGHRA, CDR2 YSYEKL. The CDR3 is 13 residues long. Trimming took 0 bases from V and 7 from J, leaving 10 bases between them. CDR3 coding DNA: TGCGCCAGCAGCCAAGAACCATATCGGGAGCAGTACTTC. Translation gives CASSQEPYREQYF.

The chain uses TRBV29-1 and TRBJ1-1; D ambiguous. V lost 7 bases and J 0 bases, leaving 9 bases between the germline ends. The CDR3 consists of 12 residues. CDR1 and CDR2 from the germline V gene are SQVTM and ANQGSEA. CDR3 nucleotide sequence: TGCAGCGCCCGGAGGTTGAACACTGAAGCTTTCTTT. Protein: CSARRLNTEAFF.

The V call is TRBV2, the J call TRBJ1-1; D call uncertain. Germline-derived CDR1 and CDR2 are SNHLY and FYNNEI. Trimming cost V 6 bases and J 7 bases, with 15 bases left between them. The CDR3 runs 13 residues. CDR3 nucleotides: TGTGCCAGCAGAGGAGACTCCGGGGTTGAAGCTTTCTTT. As protein: CASRGDSGVEAFF. Full variable domain (remainder filled in from reference TRBV2 and TRBJ1-1): EPEVTQTPSHQVTQMGQEVILRCVPISNHLYFYWYRQILGQKVEFLVSFYNNEISEKSEIFDDQFSVERPDGSNFTLKIRSTKLEDSAMYFCASRGDSGVEAFFGQGTRLTVV.

This chain links TRBV6-1 with TRBJ1-5; tentative D call: TRBD1 (5 bases). Trimming removed 0 bases from V and 5 bases from J, with 8 bases in between. The CDR3 has 14 residues. Looked up from germline, CDR1 is MNHNS and CDR2 is SASEGT. CDR3 in DNA: TGTGCCAGCAGTGAAGCCAGGGAAGATCAGCCCCAGCATTTT. Translating gives CASSEAREDQPQHF.

The chain couples TRBV5-1 to TRBJ2-2; D unclear. This CDR3 is built from 15 residues. Per germline, CDR1 SGHRS and CDR2 YFSETQ. V dropped 2 bases and J dropped 0 bases, with 8 bases sitting between them. CDR3 in DNA: TGCGCCAGCAGCTTAGTCGACTCGAACACCGGGGAGCTGTTTTTT. Translating gives CASSLVDSNTGELFF.

V is TRBV5-4 and J is TRBJ1-5; possibly TRBD1 for D (6 bases). Germline V gene lookup returns CDR1 SGHNT and CDR2 YYREEE (reference sequence). The V end was cut by 2 bases, the J end by 2 bases, with 11 bases between. The CDR3 extends over 15 amino acids. In DNA form, the CDR3 reads TGTGCCAGCAGCTTCGGGGGGCACGGCAATCAGCCCCAGCATTTT. Amino acid sequence: CASSFGGHGNQPQHF.

The gene calls are TRBV9 and TRBJ2-4; D is possibly TRBD1 (5 bases). The V end was cut by 7 bases, the J end by 5 bases, with 16 bases between. Germline V gives CDR1 SGDLS, CDR2 YYNGEE. The length of the CDR3 is 14 residues. The CDR3 region is CASGPRVGENIQYF. Written as DNA, the CDR3 is TGTGCCAGCGGACCCAGGGTTGGGGAAAACATTCAGTACTTC.

The J gene is TRBJ2-2, the V gene TRBV5-1; the match to TRBD2 covers 8 bases. The V gene's germline CDR1 is SGHRS and CDR2 YFSETQ. The CDR3 is made up of 17 amino acids. The ends lost 4 bases at V and 3 bases at J; junction bases unmatched: 11. CDR3 nucleotide sequence: TGCGCCAGCAGCCAGGACACGGGACTAGTCGACACCGGGGAGCTGTTTTTT. As protein: CASSQDTGLVDTGELFF.

This sequence joins TRBV5-1 and TRBJ2-5; a weak D match, TRBD2 (7 bases). Germline values: CDR1 SGHRS, CDR2 YFSETQ. The CDR3 length is 17 residues. V was clipped by 4 bases and J by 1 base, with 20 bases between them. The CDR3, as DNA: TGCGCCAGCAGCGCTGGGGGGGGCCGAGAAATCCAAGAGACCCAGTACTTC. Residues: CASSAGGGREIQETQYF.

This chain links TRBV5-1 with TRBJ1-3; D ambiguous. Germline V gene sequence: CDR1 SGHRS, CDR2 YFSETQ. The CDR3 is 15 residues long. Trimming left V 0 bases short and J 0 bases short, with 7 bases between. This CDR3 reads CASSLDGLSGNTIYF. In nucleotides, the CDR3 is TGCGCCAGCAGCTTGGACGGACTCTCTGGAAACACCATATATTTT.

V gene TRBV4-2 combines with J gene TRBJ1-1; the D is unclear. The CDR3 contains 13 residues. Per the germline V gene, CDR1 is LGHNA and CDR2 is YNFKEQ. Trimming took 4 bases from V and 0 from J, leaving 6 bases between them. CDR3 region: CASSRQMNTEAFF. For the CDR3, the DNA is TGTGCCAGCAGCCGCCAGATGAACACTGAAGCTTTCTTT.

V and J are TRBV12-3 or TRBV12-4 and TRBJ2-7; 8 bases fit TRBD1. Trimming removed 6 bases from V and 6 bases from J; junction bases left unmatched: 7. This CDR3 is built from 13 residues. The CDR3 protein is CASSPGTGGEQYF. The CDR3 bases are TGTGCCAGCAGCCCCGGGACAGGCGGCGAGCAGTACTTC.

J is TRBJ1-5 and V is TRBV4-1; 7 positions match TRBD1. Per germline, CDR1 MGHRA and CDR2 YSYEKL. Trimming took 0 bases from V and 7 from J; bases not matched to a gene: 6. The CDR3 totals 15 residues. Here the CDR3 reads CASSQESRGTQPQHF. The CDR3, as DNA: TGCGCCAGCAGCCAAGAAAGCAGGGGGACCCAGCCCCAGCATTTT.

The chain carries TRBV27 and TRBJ1-4; D gene uncertain. Germline CDR1 and CDR2: MNHEY and SMNVEV (reference sequence). V lost 8 bases and J 4 bases, leaving 14 bases between the germline ends. The CDR3 is made up of 14 amino acids. As DNA, the CDR3 is TGTGCCAGCGATGGGCACAGTTATAATGAAAAACTGTTTTTT. This sequence encodes CASDGHSYNEKLFF.

This clone was seen a handful of times. This chain links TRBV7-9 with TRBJ2-7; D not resolved. CDR1 is SEHNR and CDR2 is FQNEAQ in the germline V gene (reference sequence). V was cut by 1 base and J by 2 bases, with 12 bases left in between. The length of the CDR3 is 15 residues. CDR3 in amino acids: CASSLGASLTYEQYF. The CDR3 DNA is TGTGCCAGCAGCTTAGGCGCTTCTCTGACCTACGAGCAGTACTTC.

V and J are TRBV18 and TRBJ2-7, with 8 bases that match TRBD1. Germline-derived CDR1 and CDR2 are KGHSH and LQKENI. The CDR3 length is 13 residues. J lost 3 bases, V lost 8 bases, and 6 bases had no gene match. The chain's CDR3 is CASRDRGIYEQYF. Here the CDR3 DNA reads TGTGCCAGCCGCGACAGGGGAATCTACGAGCAGTACTTC.

This clone is a singleton in its sample. V is TRBV2 and J is TRBJ1-4, with D maybe TRBD1 (6 bases). This CDR3 is 16 amino acids long. The V end was cut by 5 bases, the J end by 0 bases, with 13 bases between. Germline V gene lookup returns CDR1 SNHLY and CDR2 FYNNEI. The CDR3 DNA follows: TGTGCCAGCAGTCGGACAGACCTTTCAACTAATGAAAAACTGTTTTTT. Translating gives CASSRTDLSTNEKLFF.

The chain couples TRBV7-6 to TRBJ2-5; 7 nucleotides agree with TRBD1. Germline values: CDR1 SGHVS, CDR2 FNYEAQ. V gave up 0 bases and J gave up 7 bases; unmatched junction bases: 11. CDR3 length equals 16 residues. The CDR3 reads CASSLARGQLEGTQYF. The CDR3 region has the DNA TGTGCCAGCAGCTTAGCCAGGGGACAGCTCGAGGGGACCCAGTACTTC.

V gene TRBV25-1 combines with J gene TRBJ1-1, with TRBD1 as a possible D gene (6 bases). This CDR3 region has 15 residues. Per the germline V gene, CDR1 is MGHDK and CDR2 is SYGVNS. V shed 10 bases and J shed 7 bases, with 25 bases lying between them. The CDR3 sequence is CATSLGNRVEGEAFF. In nucleotides, the CDR3 is TGTGCCACCTCGCTAGGGAACAGGGTCGAAGGTGAAGCTTTCTTT. The variable domain in full, with the rest retrieved from reference TRBV25-1 and TRBJ1-1, is EADIYQTPRYLVIGTGKKITLECSQTMGHDKMYWYQQDPGMELHLIHYSYGVNSTEKGDLSSESTVSRIRTEHFPLTLESARPSHTSQYLCATSLGNRVEGEAFFGQGTRLTVV.

The rearrangement links TRBV14 to TRBJ2-5, with a weak D call TRBD1 (5 bases). The CDR3 extends over 14 amino acids. Germline V gene lookup returns CDR1 SGHDN and CDR2 FVKESK. Trimming took off 2 bases at V and 6 bases at J, with 13 bases between the two ends. The CDR3 region is CASSQMWTPKTQYF. The CDR3 DNA is TGTGCCAGCAGCCAAATGTGGACACCTAAGACCCAGTACTTC.